The present T cell receptor (beta chain) was sequenced within a study of T cells in Graves' hyperthyroidism and ophthalmopathy. The sample holds many counts of this clonotype. The CDR3 sequence is 15 residues long. Losses at the gene ends were 3 bases for V and 5 bases for J; bases not matched to a gene: 4. CDR1 is ENHRY and CDR2 is SYGVKD in the germline V gene. Extraction of PBMCs used about 9.2 ml of fresh peripheral blood. Amplified TCR beta CDR3 regions derived from RNA transcripts. HTBI primers were the set used in a first-round RT-PCR of the TCR CDR3. TCRdb reprocessed the multiplex PCR reads with MiXCR, giving one entry per CDR3 protein. The sample has about 360,000 distinct CDR3 sequences; approximately 13% are singletons.

The chain links TRBV10-3 to TRBJ2-1, with 10 bases aligning to TRBD1. The sequenced sample was blood. This TCR derives from a woman aged 18-29 years with Graves' hyperthyroidism. The CDR3, as DNA: TGTGCCATCAGTGAAGGGACAGGGGCGAACAATGAGCAGTTCTTC. Translating gives CAISEGTGANNEQFF.